What follows are 9 T cell receptor beta chains derived from one specimen sequenced in a study of type 1 regulatory T cells. Their target antigens are unknown. TCRdb re-called the reads through MiXCR, storing one row per CDR3 protein. The table shows 63,000 or so distinct CDR3 sequences, with just under 50% occurring only once. What was sequenced was cultured non-Tr1 T cells, either the whole culture or a sorted T cell fraction (not recorded which). The receptors were sampled from a human donor in good health.

This clonotype was seen only once. The chain combines TRBV20-1 with TRBJ2-1; 7 bases fit TRBD1. The germline gives CDR1 DFQATT, CDR2 SNEGSKA (reference sequence). V dropped 4 bases and J dropped 7; count of bases not matched to a gene: 13. This CDR3 is built from 15 residues. The CDR3 nucleotides are TGCAGTGCTACGTCCGGGACAGTAGATGGGAATGAGCAGTTCTTC. Translating gives CSATSGTVDGNEQFF.

This clonotype showed up just a few times. The chain recombines TRBV27 with TRBJ2-1; D gene ambiguous. V was clipped by 5 bases and J by 9 bases, with 20 bases between them. The germline V gene has CDR1 MNHEY and CDR2 SMNVEV (reference sequence). The CDR3 is 15 amino acids. CDR3: CASSPRRASLIEQFF. The CDR3, as DNA: TGTGCCAGCAGTCCCCGGAGAGCCAGCCTCATTGAGCAGTTCTTC.

A note on this clonotype: Its ends do not fully match the called genes, so a read error is possible. The chain carries TRBV9 and TRBJ2-2, with 7 bases that match TRBD1. The CDR3 extends over 14 amino acids. Germline V gene sequence: CDR1 SGDLS, CDR2 YYNGEE. CDR3 residues: CASSGQGNTWELFF. DNA of the CDR3: TGTGCCAGCAGCGGACAGGGTAACACCTGGGAGCTGTTTTTT.

In this sample, this clonotype turned up once. The chain has TRBV12-3 or TRBV12-4 and TRBJ2-4; D ambiguous. The CDR3 is 12 residues long. V was pared by 6 bases and J by 9 bases, with 12 bases between. CDR3 sequence reads: CASSLEIPIQYF. The CDR3 DNA reads TGTGCCAGCAGCCTCGAGATACCCATTCAGTACTTC.

This clonotype has only a few counts. The rearrangement uses TRBV20-1 and TRBJ2-7, with 9 bases identical to TRBD1. This CDR3 spans 13 amino acids. Germline-derived CDR1 and CDR2 are DFQATT and SNEGSKA (reference sequence). Trimming took 6 bases from V and 6 from J; bases not matched to a gene: 9. CDR3 in DNA: TGCAGTGCCCGGGGCGGGACAGGGCTCGAGCAGTACTTC. As protein: CSARGGTGLEQYF.

The V gene is TRBV7-2, the J gene TRBJ1-1; a possible D gene is TRBD1 (5 bases). Germline assignment: CDR1 SGHTA and CDR2 FQGNSA. Trimming removed 4 bases at V and 4 bases at J, with 19 bases between. This CDR3 is built from 16 residues. The CDR3 DNA reads as TGTGCCAGCAGCTACAGGTCCCGGGGAGGTAGCACTGAAGCTTTCTTT. Amino acids: CASSYRSRGGSTEAFF.

The rearrangement joins TRBV11-2 to TRBJ2-7; D call uncertain. Germline V CDR1 and CDR2: SGHAT, FQNNGV. CDR3 length: 15 amino acids. V was pared by 2 bases and J by 3 bases, with 14 bases between. The CDR3 region has the DNA TGTGCCAGCAGCTTATACCCGAGGTTTATCTACGAGCAGTACTTC. Its protein product is CASSLYPRFIYEQYF.

The genes are TRBV6-2 or TRBV6-3 and TRBJ2-1; D remains unclear. Trimming removed 5 bases from V and 6 bases from J, with 17 bases in between. The germline gives CDR1 MNHEY, CDR2 SVGEGT. The CDR3 contains 15 residues. CDR3 protein: CASSNGLAHLNEQFF. The CDR3 bases are TGTGCCAGCAGTAATGGCTTAGCACACCTCAATGAGCAGTTCTTC.

This sequence joins TRBV19 and TRBJ2-3; the match to TRBD1 covers 9 bases. In germline, CDR1 is LNHDA, CDR2 SQIVND (reference sequence). With 5 bases clipped from V and 10 bases from J, the junction kept 13 bases outside the gene matches. The CDR3 covers 15 residues. The CDR3 loop is CASSSPGQGLWAQYF. CDR3 nucleotides: TGTGCCAGTAGTTCCCCGGGACAGGGCCTCTGGGCGCAGTATTTT.